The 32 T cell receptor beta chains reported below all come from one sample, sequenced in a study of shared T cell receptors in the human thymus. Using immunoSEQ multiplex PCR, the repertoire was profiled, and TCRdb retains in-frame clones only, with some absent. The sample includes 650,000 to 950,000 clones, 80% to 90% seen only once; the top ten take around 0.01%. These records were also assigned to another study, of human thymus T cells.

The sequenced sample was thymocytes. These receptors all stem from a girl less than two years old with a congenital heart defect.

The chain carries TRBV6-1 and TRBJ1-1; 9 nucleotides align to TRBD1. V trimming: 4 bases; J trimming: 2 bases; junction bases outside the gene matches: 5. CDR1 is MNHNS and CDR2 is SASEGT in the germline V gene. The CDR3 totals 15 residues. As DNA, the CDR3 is TGTGCCAGCAGTGCCCCACAGGGGGCAAACACTGAAGCTTTCTTT. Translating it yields CASSAPQGANTEAFF.

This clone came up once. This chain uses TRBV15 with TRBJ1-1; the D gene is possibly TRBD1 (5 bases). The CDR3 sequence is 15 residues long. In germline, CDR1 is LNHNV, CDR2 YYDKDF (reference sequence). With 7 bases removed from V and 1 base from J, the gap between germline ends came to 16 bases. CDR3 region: CATITRQMGNTEAFF. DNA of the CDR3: TGTGCCACCATAACCAGACAGATGGGGAACACTGAAGCTTTCTTT.

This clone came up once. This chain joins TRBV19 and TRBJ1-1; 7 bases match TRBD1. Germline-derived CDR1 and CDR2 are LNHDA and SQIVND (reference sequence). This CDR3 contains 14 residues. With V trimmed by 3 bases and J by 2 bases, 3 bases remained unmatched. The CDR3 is CASSIWDRNTEAFF. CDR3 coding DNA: TGTGCCAGTAGTATCTGGGACAGAAACACTGAAGCTTTCTTT.

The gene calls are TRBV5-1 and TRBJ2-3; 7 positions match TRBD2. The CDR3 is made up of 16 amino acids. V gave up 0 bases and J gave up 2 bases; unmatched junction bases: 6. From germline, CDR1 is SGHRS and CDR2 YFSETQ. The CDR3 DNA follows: TGCGCCAGCAGCTTGGATGGGAGGGAGTACACAGATACGCAGTATTTT. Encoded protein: CASSLDGREYTDTQYF.

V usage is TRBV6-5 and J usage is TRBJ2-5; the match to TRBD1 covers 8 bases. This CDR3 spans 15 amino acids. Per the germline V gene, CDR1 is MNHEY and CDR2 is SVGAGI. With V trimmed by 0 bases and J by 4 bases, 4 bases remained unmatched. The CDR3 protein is CASSYSGQGAETQYF. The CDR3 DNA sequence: TGTGCCAGCAGTTACTCTGGGCAGGGGGCAGAGACCCAGTACTTC.

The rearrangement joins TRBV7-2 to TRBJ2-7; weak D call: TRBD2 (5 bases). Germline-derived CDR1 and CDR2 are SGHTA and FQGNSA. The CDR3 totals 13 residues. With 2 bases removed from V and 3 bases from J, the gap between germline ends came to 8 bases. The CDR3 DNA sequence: TGTGCCAGCAGCTTATCGAGCGGCTACGAGCAGTACTTC. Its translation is CASSLSSGYEQYF.

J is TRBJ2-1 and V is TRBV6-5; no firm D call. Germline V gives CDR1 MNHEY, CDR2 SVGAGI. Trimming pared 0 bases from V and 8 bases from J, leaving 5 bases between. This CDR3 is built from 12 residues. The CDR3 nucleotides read TGTGCCAGCAGTTACTCTGCGGATGAGCAGTTCTTC. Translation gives CASSYSADEQFF.

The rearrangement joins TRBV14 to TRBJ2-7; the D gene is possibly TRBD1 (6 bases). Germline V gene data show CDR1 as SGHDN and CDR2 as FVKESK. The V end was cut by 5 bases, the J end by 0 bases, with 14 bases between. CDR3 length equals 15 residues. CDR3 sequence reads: CASSTPGESSYEQYF. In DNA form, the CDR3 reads TGTGCCAGCAGCACCCCAGGGGAGAGCTCCTACGAGCAGTACTTC.

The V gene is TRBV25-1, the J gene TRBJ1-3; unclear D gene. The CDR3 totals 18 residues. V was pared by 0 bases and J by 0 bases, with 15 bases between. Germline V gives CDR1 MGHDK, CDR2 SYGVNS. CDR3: CASSEYGEGWDSGNTIYF. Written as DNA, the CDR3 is TGTGCCAGCAGTGAATACGGGGAAGGGTGGGACTCTGGAAACACCATATATTTT.

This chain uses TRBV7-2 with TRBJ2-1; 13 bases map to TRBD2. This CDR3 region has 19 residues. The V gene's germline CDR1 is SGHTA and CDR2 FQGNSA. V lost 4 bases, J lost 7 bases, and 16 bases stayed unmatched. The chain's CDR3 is CASSSRTSGGYPEVNEQFF. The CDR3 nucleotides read TGTGCCAGCAGCTCCAGGACTAGCGGGGGATACCCGGAGGTAAATGAGCAGTTCTTC.

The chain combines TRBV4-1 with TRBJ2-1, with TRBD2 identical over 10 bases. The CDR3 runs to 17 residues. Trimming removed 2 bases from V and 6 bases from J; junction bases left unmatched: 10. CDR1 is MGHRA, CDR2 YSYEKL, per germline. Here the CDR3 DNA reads TGCGCCAGCAGCCAACCAGCGGGGGGGCCTGTTGGCAATGAGCAGTTCTTC. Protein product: CASSQPAGGPVGNEQFF.

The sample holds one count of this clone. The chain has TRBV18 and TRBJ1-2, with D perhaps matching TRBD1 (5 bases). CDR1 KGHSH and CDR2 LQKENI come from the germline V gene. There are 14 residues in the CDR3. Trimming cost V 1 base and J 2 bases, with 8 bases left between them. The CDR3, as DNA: TGTGCCAGCTCACCACAGGGGTGGAACTATGGCTACACCTTC. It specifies CASSPQGWNYGYTF.

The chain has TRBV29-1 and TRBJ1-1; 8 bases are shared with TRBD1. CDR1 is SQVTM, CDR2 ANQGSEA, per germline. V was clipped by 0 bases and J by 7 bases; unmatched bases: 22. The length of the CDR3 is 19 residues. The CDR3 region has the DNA TGCAGCGTTGAAGACAGTTTCAGTCGGGCGGGACAGGTTGGTATTGAAGCTTTCTTT. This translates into CSVEDSFSRAGQVGIEAFF.

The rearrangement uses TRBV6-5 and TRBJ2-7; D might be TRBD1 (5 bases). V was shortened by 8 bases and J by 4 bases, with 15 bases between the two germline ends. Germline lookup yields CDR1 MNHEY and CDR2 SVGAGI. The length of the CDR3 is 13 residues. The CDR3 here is CASLQQGRYEQYF. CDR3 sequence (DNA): TGTGCCAGCCTGCAGCAGGGCCGATACGAGCAGTACTTC.

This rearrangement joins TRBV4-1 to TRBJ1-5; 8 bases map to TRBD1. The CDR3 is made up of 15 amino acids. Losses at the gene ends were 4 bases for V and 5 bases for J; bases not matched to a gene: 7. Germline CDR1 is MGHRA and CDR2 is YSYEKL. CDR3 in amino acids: CASSLDGQGHQPQHF. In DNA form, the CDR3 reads TGCGCCAGCAGCCTTGATGGACAGGGCCATCAGCCCCAGCATTTT.

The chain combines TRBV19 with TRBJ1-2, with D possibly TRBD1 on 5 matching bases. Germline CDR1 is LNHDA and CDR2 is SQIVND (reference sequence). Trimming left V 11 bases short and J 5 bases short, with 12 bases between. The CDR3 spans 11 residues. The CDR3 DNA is TGTGCCGAACGGGGGAATTATGGCTACACCTTC. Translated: CAERGNYGYTF.

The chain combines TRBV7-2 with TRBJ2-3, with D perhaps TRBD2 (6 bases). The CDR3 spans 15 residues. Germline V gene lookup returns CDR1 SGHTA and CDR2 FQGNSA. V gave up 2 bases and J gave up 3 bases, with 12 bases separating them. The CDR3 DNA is TGTGCCAGCAGCTTAATCAGGGAGGTGACAGATACGCAGTATTTT. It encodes CASSLIREVTDTQYF.

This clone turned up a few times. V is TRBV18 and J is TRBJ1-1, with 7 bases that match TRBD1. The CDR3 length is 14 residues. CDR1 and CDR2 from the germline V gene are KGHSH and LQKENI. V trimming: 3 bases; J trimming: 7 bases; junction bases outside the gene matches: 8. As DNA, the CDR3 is TGTGCCAGCTCACCGGGCCGGGACAGCTGTGAAGCTTTCTTT. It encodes CASSPGRDSCEAFF. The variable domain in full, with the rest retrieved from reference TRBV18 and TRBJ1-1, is NAGVMQNPRHLVRRRGQEARLRCSPMKGHSHVYWYRQLPEEGLKFMVYLQKENIIDESGMPKERFSAEFPKEGPSILRIQQVVRGDSAAYFCASSPGRDSCEAFFGQGTRLTVV.

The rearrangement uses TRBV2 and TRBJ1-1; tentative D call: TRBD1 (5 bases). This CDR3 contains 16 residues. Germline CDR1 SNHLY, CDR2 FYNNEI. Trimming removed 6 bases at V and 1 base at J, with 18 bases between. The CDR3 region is CASRPGGGRQNTEAFF. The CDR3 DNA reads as TGTGCCAGCAGGCCCGGGGGGGGGAGACAGAACACTGAAGCTTTCTTT.

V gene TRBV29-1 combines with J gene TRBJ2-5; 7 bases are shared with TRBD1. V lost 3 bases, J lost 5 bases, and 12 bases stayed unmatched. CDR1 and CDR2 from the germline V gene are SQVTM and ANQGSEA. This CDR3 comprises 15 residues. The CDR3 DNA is TGCAGCGTTGACGGCCGCAGGGGGTACGAGGAGACCCAGTACTTC. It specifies CSVDGRRGYEETQYF. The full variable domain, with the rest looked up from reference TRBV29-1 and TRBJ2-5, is SAVISQKPSRDICQRGTSLTIQCQVDSQVTMMFWYRQQPGQSLTLIATANQGSEATYESGFVIDKFPISRPNLTFSTLTVSNMSPEDSSIYLCSVDGRRGYEETQYFGPGTRLLVL.

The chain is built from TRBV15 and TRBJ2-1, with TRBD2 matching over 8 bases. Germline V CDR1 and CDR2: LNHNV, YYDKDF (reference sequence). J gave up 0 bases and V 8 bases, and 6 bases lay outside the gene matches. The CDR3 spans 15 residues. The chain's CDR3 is CATEIGGASYNEQFF. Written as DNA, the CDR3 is TGTGCCACCGAGATCGGGGGGGCCTCCTACAATGAGCAGTTCTTC.

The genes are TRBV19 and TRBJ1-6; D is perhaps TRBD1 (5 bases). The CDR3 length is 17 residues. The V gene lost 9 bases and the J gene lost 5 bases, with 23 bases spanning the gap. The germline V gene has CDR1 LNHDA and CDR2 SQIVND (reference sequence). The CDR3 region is CASAPYDTPRDNSPLHF. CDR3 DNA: TGTGCCAGCGCCCCCTATGACACTCCCAGGGATAATTCACCCCTCCACTTT.

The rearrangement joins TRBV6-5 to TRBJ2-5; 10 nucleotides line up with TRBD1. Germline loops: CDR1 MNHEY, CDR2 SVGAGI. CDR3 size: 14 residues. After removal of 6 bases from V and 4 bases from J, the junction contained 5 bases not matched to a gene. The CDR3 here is CASRRQGAGETQYF. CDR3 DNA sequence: TGTGCCAGCAGGCGACAGGGGGCCGGAGAGACCCAGTACTTC.

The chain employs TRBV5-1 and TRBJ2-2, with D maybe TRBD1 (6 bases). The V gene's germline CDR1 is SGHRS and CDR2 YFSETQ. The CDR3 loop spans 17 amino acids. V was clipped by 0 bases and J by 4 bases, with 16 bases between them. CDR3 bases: TGCGCCAGCAGCTTGGGGGAACAGGGAGACCTCACCGGGGAGCTGTTTTTT. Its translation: CASSLGEQGDLTGELFF.

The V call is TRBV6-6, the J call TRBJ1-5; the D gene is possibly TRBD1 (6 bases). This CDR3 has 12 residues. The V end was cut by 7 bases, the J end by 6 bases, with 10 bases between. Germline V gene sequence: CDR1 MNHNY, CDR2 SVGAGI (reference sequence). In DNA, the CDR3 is TGTGCCAGCACCACAGGGAGTCAGCCCCAGCATTTT. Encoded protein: CASTTGSQPQHF.

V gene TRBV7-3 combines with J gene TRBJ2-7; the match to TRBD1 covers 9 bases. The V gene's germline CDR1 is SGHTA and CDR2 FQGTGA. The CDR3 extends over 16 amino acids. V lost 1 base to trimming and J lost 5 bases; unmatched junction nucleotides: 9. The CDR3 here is CASSLIGSTGGHEQYF. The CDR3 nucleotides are TGTGCCAGCAGCTTAATTGGTTCGACAGGGGGGCACGAGCAGTACTTC.

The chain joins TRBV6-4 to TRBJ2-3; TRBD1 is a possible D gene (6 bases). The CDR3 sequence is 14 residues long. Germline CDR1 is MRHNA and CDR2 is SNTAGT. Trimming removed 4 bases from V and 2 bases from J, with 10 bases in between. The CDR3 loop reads CASSVGHPTDTQYF. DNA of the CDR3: TGTGCCAGCAGTGTGGGACATCCCACAGATACGCAGTATTTT.

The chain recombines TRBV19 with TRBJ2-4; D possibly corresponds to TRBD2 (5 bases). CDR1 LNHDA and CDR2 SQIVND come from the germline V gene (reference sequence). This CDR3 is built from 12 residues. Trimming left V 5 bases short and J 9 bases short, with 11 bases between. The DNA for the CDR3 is TGTGCCAGTAGTCCCCACGGAGGCATTCAGTACTTC. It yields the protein CASSPHGGIQYF.

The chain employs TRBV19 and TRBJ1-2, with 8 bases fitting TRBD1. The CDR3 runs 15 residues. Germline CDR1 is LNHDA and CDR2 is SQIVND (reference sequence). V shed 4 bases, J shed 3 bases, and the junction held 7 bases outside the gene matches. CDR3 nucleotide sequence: TGTGCCAGTAGTAGGGGGACAGGATCCTACTATGGCTACACCTTC. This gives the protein CASSRGTGSYYGYTF. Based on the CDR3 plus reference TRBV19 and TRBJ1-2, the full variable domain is DGGITQSPKYLFRKEGQNVTLSCEQNLNHDAMYWYRQDPGQGLRLIYYSQIVNDFQKGDIAEGYSVSREKKESFPLTVTSAQKNPTAFYLCASSRGTGSYYGYTFGSGTRLTVV.

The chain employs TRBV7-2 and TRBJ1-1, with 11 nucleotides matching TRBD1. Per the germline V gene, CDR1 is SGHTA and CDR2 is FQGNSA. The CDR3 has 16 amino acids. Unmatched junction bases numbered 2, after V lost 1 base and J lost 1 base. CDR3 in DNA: TGTGCCAGCAGCTTAGTGGGACAGGGGGAGAACACTGAAGCTTTCTTT. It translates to CASSLVGQGENTEAFF.

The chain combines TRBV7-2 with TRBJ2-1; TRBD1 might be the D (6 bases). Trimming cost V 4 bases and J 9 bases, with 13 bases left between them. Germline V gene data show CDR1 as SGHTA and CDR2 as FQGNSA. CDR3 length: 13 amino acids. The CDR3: CASSYDRISEQFF. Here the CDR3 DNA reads TGTGCCAGCAGCTATGACAGGATTAGTGAGCAGTTCTTC.

The CDR3 DNA reads as TGCGCCAGCAGCTTGGCCTGGTTAGCCGGGACAGAAATTTATGGCTACACCTTC. Protein: CASSLAWLAGTEIYGYTF. The rearrangement links TRBV5-1 to TRBJ1-2; 7 bases match TRBD1. Losses at the gene ends were 0 bases for V and 5 bases for J; bases not matched to a gene: 16. The CDR3 is 18 residues long. Germline V gives CDR1 SGHRS, CDR2 YFSETQ.